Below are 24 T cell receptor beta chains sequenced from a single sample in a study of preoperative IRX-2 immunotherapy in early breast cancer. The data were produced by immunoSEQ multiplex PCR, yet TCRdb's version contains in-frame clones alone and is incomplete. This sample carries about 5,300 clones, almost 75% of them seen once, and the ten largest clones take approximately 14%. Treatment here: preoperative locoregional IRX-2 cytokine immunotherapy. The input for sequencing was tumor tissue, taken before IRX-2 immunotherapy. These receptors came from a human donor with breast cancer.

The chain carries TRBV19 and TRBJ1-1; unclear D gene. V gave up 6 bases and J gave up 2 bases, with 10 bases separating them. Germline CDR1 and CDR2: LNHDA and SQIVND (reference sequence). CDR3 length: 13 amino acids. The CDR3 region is CASRTTLNTEAFF. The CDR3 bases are TGTGCCAGTAGGACGACACTAAACACTGAAGCTTTCTTT.

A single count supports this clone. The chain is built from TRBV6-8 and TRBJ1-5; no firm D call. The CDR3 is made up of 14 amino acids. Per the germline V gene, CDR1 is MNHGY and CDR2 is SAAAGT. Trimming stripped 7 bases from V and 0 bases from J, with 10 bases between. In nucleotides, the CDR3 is TGTGCCAGCATCCCCGGGGATAGCAATCAGCCCCAGCATTTT. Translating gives CASIPGDSNQPQHF.

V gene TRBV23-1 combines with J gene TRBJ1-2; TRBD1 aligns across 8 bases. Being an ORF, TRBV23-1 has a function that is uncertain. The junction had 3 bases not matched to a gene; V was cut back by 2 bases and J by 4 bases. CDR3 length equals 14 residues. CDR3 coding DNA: TGCGCCAGCAGTCAAGGACAGGGAGCCTATGGCTACACCTTC. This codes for CASSQGQGAYGYTF.

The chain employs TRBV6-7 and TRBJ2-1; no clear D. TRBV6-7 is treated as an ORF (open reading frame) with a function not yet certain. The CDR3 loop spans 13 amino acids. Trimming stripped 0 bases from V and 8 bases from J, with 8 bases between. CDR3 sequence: CASSYSSFDEQFF. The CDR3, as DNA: TGTGCCAGCAGTTACTCAAGTTTCGATGAGCAGTTCTTC.

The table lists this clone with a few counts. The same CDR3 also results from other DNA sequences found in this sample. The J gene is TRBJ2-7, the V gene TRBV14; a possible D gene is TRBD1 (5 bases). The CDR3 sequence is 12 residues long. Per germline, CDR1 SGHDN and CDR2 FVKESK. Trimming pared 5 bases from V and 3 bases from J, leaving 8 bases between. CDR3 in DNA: TGTGCCAGCAGCTTAAGGGGCTACGAGCAGTACTTC. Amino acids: CASSLRGYEQYF.

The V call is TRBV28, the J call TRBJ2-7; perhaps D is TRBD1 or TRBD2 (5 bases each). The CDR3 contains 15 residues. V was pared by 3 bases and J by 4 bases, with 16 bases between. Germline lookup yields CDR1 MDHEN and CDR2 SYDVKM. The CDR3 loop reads CASSFFTRDLYEQYF. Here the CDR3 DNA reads TGTGCCAGCAGTTTTTTCACCAGGGACCTTTACGAGCAGTACTTC.

The CDR3 coding sequence is TGCAGCGTTGGAGGCCCCAGAGCAGGGCGAGGTGAAAAACTGTTTTTT. Protein sequence: CSVGGPRAGRGEKLFF. The chain couples TRBV29-1 to TRBJ1-4; D is perhaps TRBD1 (5 bases). The CDR3 is 16 residues long. V was shortened by 4 bases and J by 7 bases, with 22 bases between the two germline ends. Germline assignment: CDR1 SQVTM and CDR2 ANQGSEA. The full variable domain, its missing parts supplied by reference TRBV29-1 and TRBJ1-4, is SAVISQKPSRDICQRGTSLTIQCQVDSQVTMMFWYRQQPGQSLTLIATANQGSEATYESGFVIDKFPISRPNLTFSTLTVSNMSPEDSSIYLCSVGGPRAGRGEKLFFGSGTQLSVL.

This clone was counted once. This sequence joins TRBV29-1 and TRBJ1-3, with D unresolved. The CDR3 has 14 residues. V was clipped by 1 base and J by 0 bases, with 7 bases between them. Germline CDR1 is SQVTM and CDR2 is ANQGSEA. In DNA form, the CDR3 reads TGCAGCGTTGAAGGACTATCCTCTGGAAACACCATATATTTT. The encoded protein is CSVEGLSSGNTIYF.

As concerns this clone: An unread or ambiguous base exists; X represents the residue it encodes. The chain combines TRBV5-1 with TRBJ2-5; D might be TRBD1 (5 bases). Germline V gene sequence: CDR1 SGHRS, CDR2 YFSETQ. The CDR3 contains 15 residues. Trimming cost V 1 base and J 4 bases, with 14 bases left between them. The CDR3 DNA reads TGCGCCAGCAGCTTGACAGGAGATCAGRGAGAGACCCAGTACTTC. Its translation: CASSLTGDQXETQYF.

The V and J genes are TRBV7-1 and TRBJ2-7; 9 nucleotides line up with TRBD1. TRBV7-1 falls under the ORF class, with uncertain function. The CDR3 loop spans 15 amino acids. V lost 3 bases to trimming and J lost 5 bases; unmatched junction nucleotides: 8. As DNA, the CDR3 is TGTGCCAGCAGCTCCCCGGGACAGGGCCGTAACGAGCAGTACTTC. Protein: CASSSPGQGRNEQYF.

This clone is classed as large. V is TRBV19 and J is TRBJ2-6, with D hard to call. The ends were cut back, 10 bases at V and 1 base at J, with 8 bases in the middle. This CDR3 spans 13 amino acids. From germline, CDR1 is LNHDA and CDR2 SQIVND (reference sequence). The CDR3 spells CATSTSGANVLTF. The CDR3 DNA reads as TGTGCCACATCGACTTCTGGGGCCAACGTCCTGACTTTC.

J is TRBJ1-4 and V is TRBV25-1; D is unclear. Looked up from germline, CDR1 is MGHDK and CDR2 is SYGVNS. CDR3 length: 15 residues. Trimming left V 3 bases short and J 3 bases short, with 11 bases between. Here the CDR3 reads CASSDQTDPNEKLFF. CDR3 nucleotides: TGTGCCAGCAGTGACCAGACGGATCCTAATGAAAAACTGTTTTTT.

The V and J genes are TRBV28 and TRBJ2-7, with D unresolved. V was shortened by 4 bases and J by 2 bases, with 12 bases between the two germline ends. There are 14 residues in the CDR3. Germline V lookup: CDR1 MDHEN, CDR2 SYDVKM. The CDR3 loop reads CASSSPNQAYEQYF. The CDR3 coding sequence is TGTGCCAGCAGTTCCCCGAATCAGGCCTACGAGCAGTACTTC.

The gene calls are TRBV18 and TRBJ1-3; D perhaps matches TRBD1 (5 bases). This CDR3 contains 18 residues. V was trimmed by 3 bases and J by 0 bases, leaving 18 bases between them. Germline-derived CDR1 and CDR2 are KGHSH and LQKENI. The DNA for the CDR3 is TGTGCCAGCTCACCGACGACCGGGACGCAGAGCTCTGGAAACACCATATATTTT. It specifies CASSPTTGTQSSGNTIYF. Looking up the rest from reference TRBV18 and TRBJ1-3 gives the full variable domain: NAGVMQNPRHLVRRRGQEARLRCSPMKGHSHVYWYRQLPEEGLKFMVYLQKENIIDESGMPKERFSAEFPKEGPSILRIQQVVRGDSAAYFCASSPTTGTQSSGNTIYFGEGSWLTVV.

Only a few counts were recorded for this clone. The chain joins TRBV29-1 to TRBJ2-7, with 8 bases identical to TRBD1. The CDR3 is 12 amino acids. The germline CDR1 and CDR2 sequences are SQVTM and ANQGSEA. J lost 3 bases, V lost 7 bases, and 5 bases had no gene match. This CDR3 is CSAGTGIYEQYF. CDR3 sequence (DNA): TGCAGCGCCGGGACAGGCATCTACGAGCAGTACTTC.

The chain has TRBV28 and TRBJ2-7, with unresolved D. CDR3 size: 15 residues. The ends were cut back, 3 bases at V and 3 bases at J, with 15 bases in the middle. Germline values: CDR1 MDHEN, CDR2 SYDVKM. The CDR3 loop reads CASSFVGSTNYEQYF. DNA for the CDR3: TGTGCCAGCAGTTTTGTTGGCAGCACAAACTACGAGCAGTACTTC.

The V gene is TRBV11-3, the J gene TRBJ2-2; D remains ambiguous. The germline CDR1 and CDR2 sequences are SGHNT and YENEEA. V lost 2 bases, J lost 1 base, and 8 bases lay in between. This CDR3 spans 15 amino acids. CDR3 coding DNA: TGTGCCAGCAGCTTACTACAAAGGAACACCGGGGAGCTGTTTTTT. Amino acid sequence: CASSLLQRNTGELFF.

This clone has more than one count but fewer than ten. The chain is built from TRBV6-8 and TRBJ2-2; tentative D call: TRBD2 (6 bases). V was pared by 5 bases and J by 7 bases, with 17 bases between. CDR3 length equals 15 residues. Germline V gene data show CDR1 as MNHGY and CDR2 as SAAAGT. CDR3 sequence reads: CASSPLGGRDGELFF. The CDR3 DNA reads TGTGCCAGCAGTCCTCTCGGAGGGCGGGACGGGGAGCTGTTTTTT.

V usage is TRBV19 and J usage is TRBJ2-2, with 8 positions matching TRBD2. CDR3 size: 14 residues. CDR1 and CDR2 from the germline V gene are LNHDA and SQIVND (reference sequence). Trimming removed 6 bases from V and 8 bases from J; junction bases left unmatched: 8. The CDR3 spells CASSHREGPGELFF. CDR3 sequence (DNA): TGTGCCAGTAGCCACCGGGAGGGTCCTGGGGAGCTGTTTTTT.

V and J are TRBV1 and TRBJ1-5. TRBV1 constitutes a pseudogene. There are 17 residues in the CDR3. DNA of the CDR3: TGCGCCAGCAGCCCACCGGGGGGAACTTATAGCAATCAGCCCCAGCATTTT. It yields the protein CASSPPGGTYSNQPQHF.

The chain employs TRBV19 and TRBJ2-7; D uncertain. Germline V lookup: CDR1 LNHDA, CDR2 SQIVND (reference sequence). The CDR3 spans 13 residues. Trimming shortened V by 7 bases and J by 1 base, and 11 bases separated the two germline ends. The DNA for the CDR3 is TGTGCCAGTAAAGACGGTATGTCCTACGAGCAGTACTTC. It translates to CASKDGMSYEQYF.

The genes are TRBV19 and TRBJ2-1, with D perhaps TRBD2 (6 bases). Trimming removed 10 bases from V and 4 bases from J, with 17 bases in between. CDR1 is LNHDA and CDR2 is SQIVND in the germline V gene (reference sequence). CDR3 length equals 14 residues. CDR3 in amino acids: CATKRAVDYNEQFF. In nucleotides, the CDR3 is TGTGCCACAAAGCGGGCTGTGGATTACAATGAGCAGTTCTTC.

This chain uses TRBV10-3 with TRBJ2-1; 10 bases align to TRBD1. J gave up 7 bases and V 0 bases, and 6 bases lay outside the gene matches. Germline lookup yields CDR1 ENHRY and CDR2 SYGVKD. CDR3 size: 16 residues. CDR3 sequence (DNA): TGTGCCATCAGTGAGTCCGGAGACAGGGGGCGGAATGAGCAGTTCTTC. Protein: CAISESGDRGRNEQFF.

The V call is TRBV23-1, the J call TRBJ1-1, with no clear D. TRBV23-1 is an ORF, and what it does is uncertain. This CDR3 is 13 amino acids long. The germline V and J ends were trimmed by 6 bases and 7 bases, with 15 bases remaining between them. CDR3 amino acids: CASSLATGNEAFF. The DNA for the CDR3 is TGCGCCAGCAGCTTGGCTACCGGTAATGAAGCTTTCTTT.